The 22 T cell receptor beta chains below come from one sample, sequenced in a study of shared clonotypes between healthy human individuals. The protocol was immunoSEQ multiplex PCR, while the TCRdb copy is restricted to in-frame clones and leaves out a portion. The table includes more than 2 million clones, about 94% detected once. The sequencing input was naive CD4+ T cells sorted from blood. Noted subset: CD45RA+ positively selected. Receptors originate from a man younger than 35 in good health.

This clone came up a few times. V usage is TRBV6-5 and J usage is TRBJ1-6; TRBD1 agrees at 7 bases. The germline V gene has CDR1 MNHEY and CDR2 SVGAGI. CDR3 length: 13 residues. Trimming took 6 bases from V and 10 from J; bases not matched to a gene: 6. The DNA of the CDR3 is TGTGCCAGCAGAGACACAGGGGACTCACCCCTCCACTTT. Its translation is CASRDTGDSPLHF.

CDR3 bases: TGTGCCAGCAGCGCGCCCAGGACAGGGGGTTTAGAGACCCAGTACTTC. Translated, it gives CASSAPRTGGLETQYF. The chain joins TRBV11-2 to TRBJ2-5; TRBD1 matches 10 bases. This CDR3 region has 16 residues. The germline V gene has CDR1 SGHAT and CDR2 FQNNGV. V lost 5 bases, J lost 4 bases, and 10 bases stayed unmatched.

The chain joins TRBV10-1 to TRBJ2-7; weak D call: TRBD2 (6 bases). The CDR3 covers 15 residues. Germline assignment: CDR1 WNHNN and CDR2 SYGVQD (reference sequence). Trimming pared 6 bases from V and 3 bases from J, leaving 18 bases between. The DNA for the CDR3 is TGCGCCAGCAGCGCGGGACTCGTGGGAGGCTACGAGCAGTACTTC. Encoded protein: CASSAGLVGGYEQYF.

V and J are TRBV30 and TRBJ1-4; a possible D gene is TRBD1 (5 bases). Trimming stripped 4 bases from V and 0 bases from J, with 12 bases between. From germline, CDR1 is GTSNPN and CDR2 SVGIG (reference sequence). There are 15 residues in the CDR3. The CDR3 coding sequence is TGTGCCTGGATCGGTGGGGACGCAACTAATGAAAAACTGTTTTTT. Translated, it gives CAWIGGDATNEKLFF. Together with reference TRBV30 and TRBJ1-4, the CDR3 gives the full variable domain: SQTIHQWPATLVQPVGSPLSLECTVEGTSNPNLYWYRQAAGRGLQLLFYSVGIGQISSEVPQNLSASRPQDRQFILSSKKLLLSDSGFYLCAWIGGDATNEKLFFGSGTQLSVL.

This clone has only one observation. J is TRBJ1-4 and V is TRBV6-1, with D unresolved. Germline V gene data show CDR1 as MNHNS and CDR2 as SASEGT. V dropped 7 bases and J dropped 7 bases, with 19 bases sitting between them. This CDR3 region has 15 residues. The CDR3 loop is CASKEAVGGSEKLFF. The CDR3 DNA follows: TGTGCCAGCAAAGAAGCAGTGGGAGGGAGTGAAAAACTGTTTTTT.

The chain employs TRBV7-8 and TRBJ2-4, with no clear D. The CDR3 consists of 15 residues. Germline V gene sequence: CDR1 SGHVS, CDR2 FQNEAQ. Deletions cut 2 bases from V and 0 bases from J, with 8 bases between. The CDR3 bases are TGTGCCAGCAGCTTACTGCCTTTAGCCAAAAACATTCAGTACTTC. Translation gives CASSLLPLAKNIQYF.

The chain links TRBV27 to TRBJ1-4, with TRBD1 matching 9 bases. V lost 2 bases and J lost 11; bases outside the gene matches: 21. Looked up from germline, CDR1 is MNHEY and CDR2 is SMNVEV (reference sequence). The CDR3 is 19 amino acids. The CDR3 sequence is CASSLLSLGQGRRTEKLFF. The CDR3 DNA sequence: TGTGCCAGCAGTTTACTTTCCCTGGGACAGGGTAGACGCACAGAGAAACTGTTTTTT.

The gene calls are TRBV5-4 and TRBJ2-7, with 11 bases fitting TRBD2. Trimming took 4 bases from V and 2 from J; bases not matched to a gene: 8. The CDR3 has 16 residues. Per germline, CDR1 SGHNT and CDR2 YYREEE (reference sequence). The CDR3 DNA reads as TGTGCCAGCAGCCGGGGTCTAGCGGGAGGACCCTACGAGCAGTACTTC. The encoded protein is CASSRGLAGGPYEQYF.

DNA for the CDR3: TGTGCCTGGAGTGGCGGGCCCGCTGGGGCCAACGTCCTGACTTTC. It specifies CAWSGGPAGANVLTF. V usage is TRBV30 and J usage is TRBJ2-6; a weak D match, TRBD2 (5 bases). V gave up 1 base and J gave up 2 bases, with 9 bases separating them. Germline V gene sequence: CDR1 GTSNPN, CDR2 SVGIG (reference sequence). This CDR3 has 15 residues.

The chain links TRBV6-5 to TRBJ1-3; D is perhaps TRBD1 (5 bases). V lost 5 bases to trimming and J lost 2 bases, with 13 bases between them. CDR3 length: 15 residues. Germline CDR1 MNHEY, CDR2 SVGAGI. CDR3 bases: TGTGCCAGCAGTCGAACCGGGACGGCTGGAAACACCATATATTTT. It specifies CASSRTGTAGNTIYF.

V gene TRBV6-1 combines with J gene TRBJ2-7; 7 positions agree with TRBD1. Germline loops: CDR1 MNHNS, CDR2 SASEGT. The CDR3 is 13 residues long. Trimming removed 7 bases from V and 3 bases from J; junction bases left unmatched: 6. DNA of the CDR3: TGTGCCAGCAACGGACAGGCGAGCTACGAGCAGTACTTC. Translation gives CASNGQASYEQYF.

The chain recombines TRBV5-1 with TRBJ2-7, with TRBD2 identical over 7 bases. After removal of 2 bases from V and 3 bases from J, the junction contained 8 bases not matched to a gene. The CDR3 runs to 15 residues. Germline V gene sequence: CDR1 SGHRS, CDR2 YFSETQ. For the CDR3, the DNA is TGCGCCAGCAGCTTAATGCTAGCGGATTACTACGAGCAGTACTTC. It translates to CASSLMLADYYEQYF.

This chain uses TRBV6-5 with TRBJ1-1, with D perhaps matching TRBD1 (5 bases). The CDR3 totals 13 residues. Per the germline V gene, CDR1 is MNHEY and CDR2 is SVGAGI. Trimming removed 0 bases at V and 6 bases at J, with 8 bases between. Here the CDR3 reads CASSYSRRAEAFF. In DNA form, the CDR3 reads TGTGCCAGCAGTTACTCACGCAGGGCTGAAGCTTTCTTT.

The V gene is TRBV6-6, the J gene TRBJ2-2; TRBD2 agrees at 9 bases. The CDR3 extends over 15 amino acids. Germline V gene lookup returns CDR1 MNHNY and CDR2 SVGAGI (reference sequence). Trimming removed 7 bases from V and 6 bases from J; junction bases left unmatched: 9. CDR3 protein: CASTVRGGRAGELFF. The CDR3 DNA reads as TGTGCCAGCACCGTTCGAGGCGGGAGGGCCGGGGAGCTGTTTTTT.

V and J are TRBV4-3 and TRBJ2-3; 10 bases are a match to TRBD1. After removal of 4 bases from V and 4 bases from J, the junction contained 11 bases not matched to a gene. Germline CDR1 is LGHNA and CDR2 is YSLEER. This CDR3 contains 17 residues. The CDR3 nucleotides are TGCGCCAGCAGCCGAGTCGGGACAGGGGTCGAAGCAGATACGCAGTATTTT. Translation gives CASSRVGTGVEADTQYF.

The genes are TRBV10-3 and TRBJ1-1; D is unclear. This CDR3 is built from 16 residues. Germline V gene lookup returns CDR1 ENHRY and CDR2 SYGVKD. V was pared by 0 bases and J by 5 bases, with 16 bases between. The CDR3 sequence is CAISESTHSLGTEAFF. In DNA, the CDR3 is TGTGCCATCAGTGAGTCGACTCATTCTCTGGGGACTGAAGCTTTCTTT.

For this clone: This sample includes further DNA sequences coding for the same CDR3. This chain links TRBV18 with TRBJ1-1; the match to TRBD1 covers 8 bases. V lost 3 bases, J lost 1 base, and 4 bases stayed unmatched. CDR1 is KGHSH, CDR2 LQKENI, per germline. The CDR3 has 15 amino acids. The CDR3: CASSPGQGRNTEAFF. CDR3 sequence (DNA): TGTGCCAGCTCACCCGGACAGGGTCGGAACACTGAAGCTTTCTTT.

V and J are TRBV5-5 and TRBJ1-2; D is perhaps TRBD1 (5 bases). V was shortened by 5 bases and J by 4 bases, with 15 bases between the two germline ends. Germline V gene sequence: CDR1 SGHKS, CDR2 YYEKEE (reference sequence). The length of the CDR3 is 14 residues. CDR3 in amino acids: CASSSQGLTYGYTF. CDR3 bases: TGTGCCAGCAGTTCCCAGGGTTTGACCTATGGCTACACCTTC. Full variable domain (remainder filled in from reference TRBV5-5 and TRBJ1-2): DAGVTQSPTHLIKTRGQQVTLRCSPISGHKSVSWYQQVLGQGPQFIFQYYEKEERGRGNFPDRFSARQFPNYSSELNVNALLLGDSALYLCASSSQGLTYGYTFGSGTRLTVV.

The V gene is TRBV11-2, the J gene TRBJ2-3, with TRBD2 identical over 8 bases. This CDR3 comprises 14 residues. The V segment lost 3 bases and the J segment 6 bases; nucleotides outside the gene matches: 5. Looked up from germline, CDR1 is SGHAT and CDR2 is FQNNGV. CDR3 in DNA: TGTGCCAGCAGCTTTATAGCGGGACGCGATACGCAGTATTTT. Its protein is CASSFIAGRDTQYF.

The J gene is TRBJ1-5, the V gene TRBV27, with 7 bases lining up with TRBD1. Trimming cost V 5 bases and J 6 bases; bases outside gene matches: 13. CDR3 size: 16 residues. Germline V CDR1 and CDR2: MNHEY, SMNVEV (reference sequence). CDR3: CASSTNGQAWGQPQHF. The CDR3 nucleotides read TGTGCCAGCAGTACGAACGGACAGGCCTGGGGTCAGCCCCAGCATTTT.

The rearrangement links TRBV10-2 to TRBJ1-3; D uncertain. This CDR3 has 19 residues. The V and J ends lost 1 base and 0 bases respectively, with 19 bases between them. Germline loops: CDR1 WSHSY, CDR2 SAAADI. CDR3 loop: CASSELFLTPRVSGNTIYF. Written as DNA, the CDR3 is TGCGCCAGCAGTGAGTTATTCTTGACGCCCCGAGTCTCTGGAAACACCATATATTTT.

This chain joins TRBV5-1 and TRBJ2-1; perhaps TRBD1 as D (6 bases). The CDR3 is 14 residues long. The V end was cut by 0 bases, the J end by 8 bases, with 12 bases between. CDR1 is SGHRS, CDR2 YFSETQ, per germline. The CDR3 bases are TGCGCCAGCAGCTTGGTTGGGGGCTGGGATGAGCAGTTCTTC. Amino acid sequence: CASSLVGGWDEQFF.